The rows below give T cell receptor beta chains drawn from one sample of a study of T cells in localized non-small cell lung cancer. Clones were sequenced by immunoSEQ multiplex PCR, and TCRdb holds only the in-frame ones, with some missing. The profile shows about 28,000 clones, 87% of them singletons. Sequenced here: peripheral blood, sampled before any cancer treatment. These receptors all come from a male donor aged 60 or over with stage I lung adenocarcinoma. Both conserved end residues are part of each CDR3. The D gene is left open where the match is weak. Expanded clones are given a class, and other clones once, few, many or no size at all.

len | j_gene | v_gene | abundance | d_gene | CDR3aa | CDR3nt
20 | TRBJ1-3 | TRBV2 | - | TRBD1 | CAKNLAGQPNISSSGNTIYF | TGTGCCAAAAACTTAGCGGGACAGCCTAATATTTCATCCTCTGGAAACACCATATATTTT
14 | TRBJ1-2 | TRBV2 | - | - | CASSELQENYGYTF | TGTGCCAGCAGTGAACTACAGGAGAATTATGGCTACACCTTC
14 | TRBJ2-7 | TRBV4-1 | - | - | CASSFGELAYEQYF | TGCGCCAGCAGTTTCGGGGAACTAGCCTACGAGCAGTACTTC
14 | TRBJ2-3 | TRBV6-1 | - | TRBD1 | CASSGLDRGDTQYF | TGTGCCAGCAGTGGTCTGGACAGGGGAGATACGCAGTATTTT
15 | TRBJ2-4 | TRBV7-2 | - | - | CASSLGGGATRGQYF | TGTGCCAGCAGCTTAGGAGGCGGGGCCACGAGGGGTCAGTACTTC
12 | TRBJ1-6 | TRBV2 | - | - | CASRRNNSPLHF | TGTGCCAGCAGGAGAAACAATTCACCCCTCCACTTT
15 | TRBJ2-3 | TRBV6-5 | - | - | CASSAAGQYPDTQYF | TGTGCCAGCAGTGCGGCGGGACAGTATCCAGATACGCAGTATTTT
14 | TRBJ2-3 | TRBV6-6 | - | TRBD1 | CASSEGADTDTQYF | TGTGCCAGCAGTGAGGGGGCCGACACAGATACGCAGTATTTT
14 | TRBJ2-3 | TRBV19 | once | - | CASSIVEGSDTQYF | TGTGCCAGTAGTATAGTGGAGGGGTCAGATACGCAGTATTTT
13 | TRBJ1-2 | TRBV2 | - | - | CASSESREGGYTF | TGTGCCAGCAGTGAATCTAGGGAGGGCGGCTACACCTTC
15 | TRBJ1-1 | TRBV7-2 | - | TRBD1 | CASMQAGGSGTEAFF | TGTGCCAGCATGCAGGCAGGGGGATCGGGGACTGAAGCTTTCTTT
12 | TRBJ2-5 | TRBV6-6 | - | - | CASSYSRETQYF | TGTGCCAGCAGTTACAGTCGGGAGACCCAGTACTTC
16 | TRBJ1-6 | TRBV9 | - | TRBD1 | CASSVEPQGVGSPLHF | TGTGCCAGCAGCGTCGAACCCCAGGGGGTCGGATCACCCCTCCACTTT
13 | TRBJ1-2 | TRBV6-6 | once | TRBD1 | CASRTAGGGGYTF | TGTGCCAGCAGAACTGCAGGGGGCGGGGGCTACACCTTC
16 | TRBJ1-2 | TRBV5-1 | - | TRBD1 | CASSLDGTGTNYGYTF | TGCGCCAGCAGCTTGGATGGGACAGGCACTAACTATGGCTACACCTTC
14 | TRBJ1-5 | TRBV6-6 | - | TRBD1 | CASSSTGLREPQHF | TGTGCCAGCAGTTCGACAGGGCTTAGGGAGCCCCAGCATTTT
14 | TRBJ2-3 | TRBV5-1 | - | - | CASRLEYSSGTQYF | TGCGCCAGCAGACTGGAGTACAGCTCAGGTACGCAGTATTTT
14 | TRBJ2-5 | TRBV7-3 | - | TRBD1 | CASSPGTARGAQYF | TGTGCCAGCAGCCCCGGGACAGCCCGTGGGGCCCAGTACTTC
12 | TRBJ1-4 | TRBV7-9 | - | - | CASRHGEGKLFF | TGTGCCAGCAGGCATGGGGAGGGAAAACTGTTTTTT
16 | TRBJ1-4 | TRBV5-8 | - | - | CASSPGSPATNEKLFF | TGTGCCAGCAGCCCGGGTTCCCCCGCAACTAATGAAAAACTGTTTTTT
13 | TRBJ2-7 | TRBV7-2 | few | - | CASSLHGNYEQYF | TGTGCCAGCAGCTTACACGGAAACTACGAGCAGTACTTC
15 | TRBJ1-1 | TRBV5-1 | once | - | CASKAIQNPKTEAFF | TGCGCCAGCAAGGCAATCCAAAACCCGAAAACTGAAGCTTTCTTT
14 | TRBJ2-7 | TRBV6-6 | - | TRBD1 | CASSYSYRGYEQYF | TGTGCCAGCAGTTACTCTTACAGGGGTTACGAGCAGTACTTC
15 | TRBJ1-3 | TRBV5-1 | - | - | CASYEGLISGNTIYF | TGCGCCAGCTACGAAGGCCTTATCTCTGGAAACACCATATATTTT
13 | TRBJ1-2 | TRBV30 | - | TRBD1 | CARMGQGQYGYTF | TGTGCCCGGATGGGACAGGGTCAGTATGGCTACACCTTC
17 | TRBJ2-2 | TRBV5-6 | - | - | CASSLSRAGARTGELFF | TGTGCCAGCAGCTTGTCCCGGGCAGGGGCTAGGACCGGGGAGCTGTTTTTT
16 | TRBJ2-3 | TRBV28 | - | TRBD1 | CASSPLPGQGTDTQYF | TGTGCCAGCAGTCCGTTACCGGGACAGGGGACAGATACGCAGTATTTT
15 | TRBJ1-5 | TRBV6-1 | - | TRBD1 | CASRETGGVPQPQHF | TGTGCCAGCAGGGAGACAGGGGGGGTTCCCCAGCCCCAGCATTTT
15 | TRBJ1-5 | TRBV27 | once | - | CASSLGWSGDQPQHF | TGTGCCAGCAGTTTAGGTTGGAGTGGCGATCAGCCCCAGCATTTT
16 | TRBJ1-2 | TRBV30 | - | TRBD1 | CAWSVSLTGGGHGYTF | TGTGCCTGGAGTGTTTCCCTTACAGGGGGAGGGCATGGCTACACCTTC
15 | TRBJ1-2 | TRBV11-2 | - | - | CASSLRQSSNYGYTF | TGTGCCAGCAGCCTCCGACAGAGCTCTAACTATGGCTACACCTTC
13 | TRBJ1-3 | TRBV21-1 | - | - | CAKIGKAGNTIYF | TGTGCCAAAATCGGCAAAGCTGGAAACACCATATATTTT
16 | TRBJ2-2 | TRBV11-2 | - | TRBD1 | CASIRGGTGTTGELFF | TGTGCCAGCATCAGAGGGGGGACAGGGACCACCGGGGAGCTGTTTTTT
14 | TRBJ1-4 | TRBV7-6 | - | TRBD1 | CASSLGQGGEKLFF | TGTGCCAGCAGCCTTGGACAGGGCGGTGAAAAACTGTTTTTT
13 | TRBJ1-2 | TRBV7-8 | - | - | CASSLQGGIGYTF | TGTGCCAGCAGCTTACAGGGAGGGATTGGCTACACCTTC
14 | TRBJ2-7 | TRBV18 | - | TRBD2 | CASSPRGGSYEQYF | TGTGCCAGCTCACCCCGCGGGGGGAGCTACGAGCAGTACTTC
18 | TRBJ2-1 | TRBV30 | - | TRBD2 | CACTPGLAGGPSYNEQFF | TGTGCCTGTACTCCGGGACTAGCGGGGGGACCGTCCTACAATGAGCAGTTCTTC
13 | TRBJ2-1 | TRBV15 | - | TRBD2 | CATRGLAGPEQFF | TGTGCCACCAGGGGACTAGCGGGGCCTGAGCAGTTCTTC
14 | TRBJ1-5 | TRBV7-2 | - | - | CASSLEGQGMPQHF | TGTGCCAGCAGCTTAGAGGGTCAGGGAATGCCCCAGCATTTT
14 | TRBJ1-3 | TRBV9 | - | - | CASSWVGDGNTIYF | TGTGCCAGCAGCTGGGTGGGTGACGGAAACACCATATATTTT
14 | TRBJ1-1 | TRBV5-5 | - | - | CASSTQVGGTEAFF | TGTGCCAGCAGCACACAGGTCGGTGGCACTGAAGCTTTCTTT